Below, 23 T cell receptor beta chains from the same sample are listed, as sequenced in a study of blood T cell repertoires in COVID-19. Here immunoSEQ multiplex PCR was the method, and the copy in TCRdb shows in-frame clones only, minus some. Of about 25,000 clones listed, roughly 89% are singletons. The specimen sequenced was peripheral blood. Every receptor here comes from a man between 65 and 85 years old with active COVID-19.

V and J are TRBV29-1 and TRBJ1-5, with 7 bases aligning to TRBD1. V lost 6 bases, J lost 8 bases, and 7 bases stayed unmatched. The CDR3 length is 12 residues. Per germline, CDR1 SQVTM and CDR2 ANQGSEA. The CDR3 bases are TGCAGCGTCGGTGACAGGGACGAGCCCCAGCATTTT. Its translation: CSVGDRDEPQHF.

The chain employs TRBV6-5 and TRBJ1-5; D unresolved. The CDR3 spans 14 residues. V lost 0 bases and J 2 bases, leaving 5 bases between the germline ends. The germline gives CDR1 MNHEY, CDR2 SVGAGI. CDR3 bases: TGTGCCAGCAGTTACTCTCAGGGCAATCAGCCCCAGCATTTT. Protein product: CASSYSQGNQPQHF.

The CDR3 nucleotides are TGTGCCAGCAGCTTAGCGGGGCTGCACAATGAGCAGTTCTTC. Amino acids: CASSLAGLHNEQFF. The V gene is TRBV7-9, the J gene TRBJ2-1, with D possibly being TRBD1 (5 bases). CDR3 length: 14 residues. Germline lookup yields CDR1 SEHNR and CDR2 FQNEAQ (reference sequence). V was clipped by 0 bases and J by 5 bases, with 8 bases between them.

The rearrangement uses TRBV27 and TRBJ1-1, with TRBD1 as a possible D gene (5 bases). This CDR3 contains 12 residues. The germline V gene has CDR1 MNHEY and CDR2 SMNVEV (reference sequence). The ends were cut back, 4 bases at V and 7 bases at J, with 10 bases in the middle. Here the CDR3 DNA reads TGTGCCAGCAGTTCAGGGATAAGTGAAGCTTTCTTT. Protein product: CASSSGISEAFF.

With regard to this clone: At one of its ends the junction is not consistent with the germline gene, which may arise from a read error. This chain uses TRBV10-3 with TRBJ1-1; unclear D gene. The CDR3 sequence is 15 residues long. The germline gives CDR1 ENHRY, CDR2 SYGVKD. The CDR3 here is CAIRDKNTGNTEAFF. The DNA of the CDR3 is TGTGCCATCCGTGATAAAAATACGGGGAACACTGAAGCTTTCTTT.

This chain joins TRBV6-2 or TRBV6-3 and TRBJ2-1; D uncertain. The CDR3 runs 15 residues. Looked up from germline, CDR1 is MNHEY and CDR2 is SVGEGT. Trimming left V 2 bases short and J 4 bases short, with 12 bases between. The CDR3 region is CASSYATVTYNEQFF. The CDR3 nucleotides read TGTGCCAGCAGTTACGCTACCGTGACATACAATGAGCAGTTCTTC.

In nucleotides, the CDR3 is TGTGCCAGCAGCTCGGTGGTCCCTAGCGGGGAGTGCACAGATACGCAGTATTTT. This gives the protein CASSSVVPSGECTDTQYF. The chain links TRBV21-1 to TRBJ2-3; the DNA was not used to check the table's D call, TRBD2. TRBV21-1 represents a pseudogene. The CDR3 spans 18 residues.

The chain combines TRBV2 with TRBJ1-5; maybe TRBD1 (5 bases). Per the germline V gene, CDR1 is SNHLY and CDR2 is FYNNEI. This CDR3 has 13 residues. The V end was cut by 4 bases, the J end by 7 bases, with 11 bases between. The CDR3 region has the DNA TGTGCCAGCAGTGTCGGGGGTAGGCAGCCCCAGCATTTT. This translates into CASSVGGRQPQHF.

The chain links TRBV19 to TRBJ2-1; TRBD2 matches at 9 bases. J lost 6 bases, V lost 1 base, and 10 bases had no gene match. Germline CDR1 is LNHDA and CDR2 is SQIVND (reference sequence). The CDR3 extends over 17 amino acids. The CDR3 reads CASSIAGSGGPLNEQFF. Written as DNA, the CDR3 is TGTGCCAGTAGTATAGCAGGTAGCGGGGGCCCCCTCAATGAGCAGTTCTTC.

The chain is built from TRBV19 and TRBJ1-4, with D hard to call. Germline assignment: CDR1 LNHDA and CDR2 SQIVND (reference sequence). Trimming pared 7 bases from V and 6 bases from J, leaving 6 bases between. This CDR3 is 11 amino acids long. The CDR3 DNA sequence: TGTGCCAGTACGGAGGATGAAAAACTGTTTTTT. Encoded protein: CASTEDEKLFF.

The chain combines TRBV6-2 or TRBV6-3 with TRBJ1-5, with TRBD1 matching 10 bases. Germline trimming cut 0 bases from V and 6 bases from J; bases unmatched to any gene: 2. This CDR3 contains 15 residues. CDR1 is MNHEY, CDR2 SVGEGT, per germline. CDR3 amino acids: CASSYSDRGVQPQHF. CDR3 sequence (DNA): TGTGCCAGCAGTTACTCGGACAGGGGGGTTCAGCCCCAGCATTTT.

The gene calls are TRBV7-3 and TRBJ2-2; maybe TRBD2 (6 bases). Germline V gene data show CDR1 as SGHTA and CDR2 as FQGTGA. Between the trimmed V and J ends, which lost 1 base and 6 bases, there was a span of 9 bases. This CDR3 region has 14 residues. The CDR3 DNA reads as TGTGCCAGCAGCTTAATAGCGGCAGCCGGGGAGCTGTTTTTT. Translated, it gives CASSLIAAAGELFF.

The rearrangement uses TRBV5-1 and TRBJ2-5; TRBD2 is a possible D gene (6 bases). Germline V CDR1 and CDR2: SGHRS, YFSETQ. V was cut by 6 bases and J by 1 base, with 10 bases left in between. This CDR3 is 13 amino acids long. This CDR3 is CASTTGGQETQYF. For the CDR3, the DNA is TGCGCCAGCACCACCGGGGGCCAAGAGACCCAGTACTTC.

This clone was seen once. The chain links TRBV7-8 to TRBJ1-5; 7 bases are a match to TRBD1. This CDR3 has 16 residues. The germline gives CDR1 SGHVS, CDR2 FQNEAQ. After removal of 5 bases from V and 5 bases from J, the junction contained 12 bases not matched to a gene. The CDR3 coding sequence is TGTGCCAGCAGCGAAACGGGACAGCCGCTTTATCAGCCCCAGCATTTT. Amino acid sequence: CASSETGQPLYQPQHF.

The CDR3 region is CASSPHGTSRETQYF. CDR3 nucleotide sequence: TGTGCCAGCAGCCCCCACGGGACTAGCAGAGAGACCCAGTACTTC. The chain is built from TRBV7-9 and TRBJ2-5, with TRBD2 matching over 9 bases. The germline V gene encodes CDR1 SEHNR and CDR2 FQNEAQ (reference sequence). The CDR3 has 15 amino acids. V lost 5 bases and J lost 4; bases outside the gene matches: 8.

The CDR3 nucleotides are TGTGCCAGCCTCCCATCGGGAGAGAGAAACACCATATATTTT. Translating gives CASLPSGERNTIYF. This chain joins TRBV6-6 and TRBJ1-3; D is uncertain. The germline V and J ends were trimmed by 8 bases and 5 bases, with 16 bases remaining between them. The CDR3 has 14 amino acids. Germline CDR1 reads MNHNY; CDR2 reads SVGAGI (reference sequence).

The rearrangement joins TRBV7-9 to TRBJ2-5; possible D gene TRBD1, 6 bases. This CDR3 is 14 amino acids long. Germline V gene data show CDR1 as SEHNR and CDR2 as FQNEAQ (reference sequence). V was shortened by 2 bases and J by 4 bases, with 11 bases between the two germline ends. The CDR3 spells CASSLMGAPETQYF. CDR3 nucleotide sequence: TGTGCCAGCAGCTTAATGGGGGCCCCAGAGACCCAGTACTTC.

This clone was recorded only once. The gene calls are TRBV25-1 and TRBJ1-2; TRBD1 aligns across 8 bases. Germline V CDR1 and CDR2: MGHDK, SYGVNS. With 5 bases clipped from V and 1 base from J, the junction kept 3 bases outside the gene matches. The CDR3 length is 14 residues. The CDR3 bases are TGTGCCAGCAGTCACGACAGGGGTAACTATGGCTACACCTTC. Amino acids: CASSHDRGNYGYTF.

Only one count was recorded for this clone. The chain links TRBV2 to TRBJ2-2, with D perhaps matching TRBD1 (5 bases). V was trimmed by 6 bases and J by 3 bases, leaving 8 bases between them. The germline CDR1 and CDR2 sequences are SNHLY and FYNNEI. This CDR3 has 13 residues. The CDR3 bases are TGTGCCAGCAGAGTACAGGACACCGGGGAGCTGTTTTTT. Translating gives CASRVQDTGELFF.

The chain carries TRBV29-1 and TRBJ1-2; 10 nucleotides match TRBD1. After removal of 7 bases from V and 2 bases from J, the junction contained 7 bases not matched to a gene. The CDR3 spans 14 residues. Germline loops: CDR1 SQVTM, CDR2 ANQGSEA. CDR3 in DNA: TGCAGCGCTTCACCGGGACAGGGGAACTATGGCTACACCTTC. Translation: CSASPGQGNYGYTF.

This chain uses TRBV7-9 with TRBJ2-6; possible D gene TRBD1, 5 bases. From germline, CDR1 is SEHNR and CDR2 FQNEAQ (reference sequence). V lost 11 bases and J lost 2, with 10 bases in between. The CDR3 length is 13 residues. The CDR3 spells CASRVPGANVLTF. The CDR3 region has the DNA TGTGCCTCCAGGGTACCTGGGGCCAACGTCCTGACTTTC. The entire variable domain, with the rest obtained from reference TRBV7-9 and TRBJ2-6, is as follows: DTGVSQNPRHKITKRGQNVTFRCDPISEHNRLYWYRQTLGQGPEFLTYFQNEAQLEKSRLLSDRFSAERPKGSFSTLEIQRTEQGDSAMYLCASRVPGANVLTFGAGSRLTVL.

The chain is built from TRBV7-9 and TRBJ2-7; 8 bases are a match to TRBD1. CDR3 length: 13 amino acids. V gave up 5 bases and J gave up 6 bases; unmatched junction bases: 6. Germline V lookup: CDR1 SEHNR, CDR2 FQNEAQ (reference sequence). The CDR3 protein is CASSTGQGPEQYF. In nucleotides, the CDR3 is TGTGCCAGCAGCACCGGACAGGGTCCCGAGCAGTACTTC.

The CDR3 sequence: CASSATSGGASTDTQYF. In nucleotides, the CDR3 is TGTGCCAGCAGTGCGACTAGCGGGGGGGCTAGCACAGATACGCAGTATTTT. The V call is TRBV6-1, the J call TRBJ2-3; 14 bases are a match to TRBD2. Germline CDR1 and CDR2: MNHNS and SASEGT. The CDR3 runs 17 residues. The V and J ends lost 4 bases and 0 bases, in that order; junction bases with no gene match: 3.